The 9 T cell receptor beta chains below were found in one sample sequenced in a study of vaccination and CD4 T cells after COVID-19. Indicated treatment: 10-day PBMC culture with coronavirus spike peptide pools or control peptides (ViraFEST assay). Pre-COVID-19 pandemic sampling (2011-2018) yielded the unexposed donor's CD4+ T cells. Cultured CD4+ T cell DNA was sequenced using the Oncomine TCR Beta short-read assay. TCRdb independently ran MiXCR on the PCR reads; one entry per CDR3 protein. The sample carries 7,000 or so distinct CDR3 sequences, around 48% recorded once. For these TCRs, the target antigens are not known. Sequences were obtained from CD4+ T cells from blood, cultured in vitro. The receptors come from a human donor in good health.

The V call is TRBV6-1, the J call TRBJ2-5; D remains unclear. V was shortened by 6 bases and J by 1 base, with 15 bases between the two germline ends. CDR3 length: 15 amino acids. Germline CDR1 is MNHNS and CDR2 is SASEGT. The CDR3 nucleotides are TGTGCCAGCAGCCCGTGGAATTTGTTCCAAGAGACCCAGTACTTC. Protein sequence: CASSPWNLFQETQYF.

This clonotype has a handful of counts. This chain links TRBV27 with TRBJ1-2, with no clear D. The ends were cut back, 6 bases at V and 5 bases at J, with 13 bases in the middle. This CDR3 is built from 13 residues. Looked up from germline, CDR1 is MNHEY and CDR2 is SMNVEV (reference sequence). The CDR3 nucleotides are TGTGCCAGCAGCTTCTACGGATCTTATGGCTACACCTTC. Its protein product is CASSFYGSYGYTF.

The chain has TRBV6-2 or TRBV6-3 and TRBJ1-1; D gene ambiguous. CDR1 and CDR2 (germline): MNHEY, SVGEGT. Trimming pared 6 bases from V and 6 bases from J, leaving 11 bases between. This CDR3 has 12 residues. CDR3 nucleotides: TGTGCCAGCAGATCCCACCCAGCTGAAGCTTTCTTT. This translates into CASRSHPAEAFF.

The chain uses TRBV24-1 and TRBJ2-1, with 11 bases aligning to TRBD2. Germline V lookup: CDR1 KGHDR, CDR2 SFDVKD. This CDR3 spans 17 amino acids. V shed 6 bases and J 5 bases; nucleotides not matched to a gene: 11. CDR3 residues: CATSPTRGTSGNNEQFF. DNA of the CDR3: TGTGCCACCAGTCCAACCAGGGGGACTAGCGGAAACAATGAGCAGTTCTTC.

This clonotype has a handful of counts. V gene TRBV6-5 combines with J gene TRBJ1-3, with D possibly matching TRBD1 (5 bases). The germline CDR1 and CDR2 sequences are MNHEY and SVGAGI. The CDR3 extends over 15 amino acids. The V gene lost 2 bases and the J gene lost 7 bases, with 15 bases spanning the gap. The CDR3 bases are TGTGCCAGCAGTTACCAGGACGGCCCAGGGAACACCATATATTTT. It specifies CASSYQDGPGNTIYF.

The chain links TRBV25-1 to TRBJ1-1; D is possibly TRBD1 (6 bases). The V end was cut by 5 bases, the J end by 7 bases, with 11 bases between. The CDR3 covers 12 residues. Germline lookup yields CDR1 MGHDK and CDR2 SYGVNS. Here the CDR3 reads CASSTGLGEAFF. CDR3 bases: TGTGCCAGCAGTACAGGGTTAGGTGAAGCTTTCTTT.

The chain employs TRBV28 and TRBJ2-6, with 7 bases matching TRBD1. The CDR3 is 14 amino acids. CDR1 is MDHEN and CDR2 is SYDVKM in the germline V gene. The junction had 1 base not matched to a gene; V was cut back by 7 bases and J by 1 base. CDR3 nucleotide sequence: TGTGCCAGCACGACAGGGTCTGGGGCCAACGTCCTGACTTTC. Its translation: CASTTGSGANVLTF.

The V and J genes are TRBV5-6 and TRBJ1-1, with TRBD1 matching 7 bases. Germline V gene sequence: CDR1 SGHDT, CDR2 YYEEEE. CDR3 length: 16 amino acids. J was trimmed by 1 base and V by 3 bases; bases with no gene match: 9. The CDR3 DNA follows: TGTGCCAGCAGCTCCCTCCGACAGGGTAAGAACACTGAAGCTTTCTTT. It translates to CASSSLRQGKNTEAFF.

The V gene is TRBV30, the J gene TRBJ1-1; D unresolved. The germline CDR1 and CDR2 sequences are GTSNPN and SVGIG (reference sequence). Between the trimmed V and J ends, which lost 2 bases and 1 base, there was a span of 5 bases. The CDR3 is 12 amino acids. Here the CDR3 reads CAWSPRNTEAFF. CDR3 nucleotides: TGTGCCTGGAGTCCTAGGAACACTGAAGCTTTCTTT.